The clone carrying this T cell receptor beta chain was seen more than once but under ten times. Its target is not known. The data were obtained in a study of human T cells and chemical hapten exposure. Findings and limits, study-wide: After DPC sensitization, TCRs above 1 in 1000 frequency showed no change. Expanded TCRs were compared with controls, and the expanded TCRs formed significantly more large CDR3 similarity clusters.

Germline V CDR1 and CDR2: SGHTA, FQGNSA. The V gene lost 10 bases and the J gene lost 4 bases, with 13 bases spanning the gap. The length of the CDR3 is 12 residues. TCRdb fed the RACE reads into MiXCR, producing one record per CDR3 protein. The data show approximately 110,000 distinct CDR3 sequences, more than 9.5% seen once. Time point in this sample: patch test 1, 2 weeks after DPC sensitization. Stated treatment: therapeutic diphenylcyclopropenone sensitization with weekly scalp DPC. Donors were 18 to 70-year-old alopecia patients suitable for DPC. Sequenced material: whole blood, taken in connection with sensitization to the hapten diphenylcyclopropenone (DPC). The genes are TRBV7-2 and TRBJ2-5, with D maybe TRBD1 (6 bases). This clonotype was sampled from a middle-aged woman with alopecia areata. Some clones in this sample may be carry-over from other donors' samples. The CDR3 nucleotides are TGTGCCACCAGGGGTTCGGGAGAGACCCAGTACTTC. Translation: CATRGSGETQYF.